This T cell receptor beta chain is from a study of T-cell memory formation after mild COVID-19. Study-level information: TCR clusters were largely donor specific.

Constant-segment primers were used for 5'RACE, and the resulting TCR alpha and TCR beta cDNA libraries carried sample barcodes and UMIs. MiXCR, run by TCRdb on the 5' RACE reads, gives a single entry per CDR3 protein. This table has 300,000 to 400,000 distinct CDR3 sequences, approximately 13% appearing once. CDR3 length equals 12 residues. V dropped 0 bases and J dropped 5 bases, with 4 bases sitting between them. CDR1 and CDR2 (germline): MNHNS, SASEGT. Study outcomes and limitations: Clones shrinking from day 15 to 85 showed even CD4/CD8 mixes; later expanders tilted CD4+. Cross-reactive memory apparently joined, as some responding clones appeared in pre-infection memory.

Regarding this clonotype: Antigen: not known.

The rearrangement uses TRBV6-1 and TRBJ1-1; D gene uncertain. The sequence was collected from a man aged 18 to 35 who had mild COVID-19 (a few samples of this study predate the infection). Cell type and time point are not known. Material: PBMCs or a T cell subset sorted from them (not recorded which). CDR3 nucleotide sequence: TGTGCCAGCAGTGAAGCCCTGACTGAAGCTTTCTTT. Translation gives CASSEALTEAFF.